A single sample is the source of the 4 T cell receptor beta chains below, sequenced in a study of blood T cell repertoires in COVID-19. The protocol was immunoSEQ multiplex PCR, while the TCRdb copy is restricted to in-frame clones and leaves out a portion. The repertoire holds some 100,000 clones, with 88% as singletons. The material sequenced was peripheral blood. Receptor source: a woman aged 55-75 years with acute or convalescent COVID-19.

This chain links TRBV15 with TRBJ2-3; 8 bases line up with TRBD2. J gave up 3 bases and V 2 bases, and 7 bases lay outside the gene matches. This CDR3 has 16 amino acids. CDR1 and CDR2 from the germline V gene are LNHNV and YYDKDF (reference sequence). CDR3 amino acids: CATSRTPGLGTDTQYF. The CDR3 nucleotides read TGTGCCACCAGCAGAACTCCGGGACTAGGTACAGATACGCAGTATTTT.

The chain is built from TRBV28 and TRBJ2-7, with a possible D match to TRBD2 (5 bases). V was clipped by 7 bases and J by 2 bases, with 9 bases between them. The CDR3 has 12 amino acids. Germline lookup yields CDR1 MDHEN and CDR2 SYDVKM. The CDR3 nucleotides are TGTGCCAGCAACAGCGGAGCCTACGAGCAGTACTTC. Translation: CASNSGAYEQYF.

A single count supports this clone. The chain has TRBV6-5 and TRBJ1-5, with unresolved D. The germline CDR1 and CDR2 sequences are MNHEY and SVGAGI. The CDR3 is 11 amino acids. V lost 5 bases, J lost 9 bases, and 8 bases lay in between. In DNA form, the CDR3 reads TGTGCCAGCAGTCCTCGTTGGCCCCAGCATTTT. Translating it yields CASSPRWPQHF.

This clone was detected only a few times. Germline is not matched at one junction end, which may reflect a read error. The chain uses TRBV4-1 and TRBJ1-3, with D unclear. This CDR3 spans 15 amino acids. Germline-derived CDR1 and CDR2 are MGHRA and YSYEKL. The CDR3 here is CASSYPGSSENTIYF. In DNA, the CDR3 is TGCGCCAGCAGTTATCCCGGGTCCTCTGAAAACACCATATATTTT.